The table lists the clone carrying this T cell receptor (beta chain) with a few counts. Its antigen remains unidentified. Generated by immunoSEQ multiplex PCR, the TCRdb table keeps only in-frame clones and is missing some. The sample has around 200,000 clones; around 63% are singletons. The data belong to a study of shared clonotypes between healthy human individuals. Overall study: For every donor, three CD4 naive, three CD4 memory, two CD8 naive and one CD8 memory plates were used. Study findings and constraints: Shared across a few donors were around 5% of the naive CD4 clonotypes. Few donors limited the genetic and exposure-history diversity represented.

Partitioning of CD4+ cells yielded a CD45RA+ naive subset and a CD45RA-negative memory subset. V lost 2 bases to trimming and J lost 1 base, with 24 bases between them. Germline values: CDR1 MDHEN, CDR2 SYDVKM. The CDR3 loop spans 20 amino acids. The clonotype was recovered from a man under 40 in good health. Sequences were obtained from memory CD4+ T cells sorted from blood. Indicated subset: CD45RA-negative fraction. The chain carries TRBV28 and TRBJ1-3; D is possibly TRBD1 (6 bases). The CDR3 DNA sequence: TGTGCCAGCAGTTTACCCGGCCTTTCGCCCGACAGGAGATCTGGAAACACCATATATTTT. Its translation: CASSLPGLSPDRRSGNTIYF.